This T cell receptor (beta chain) was found in a study of type 1 regulatory T cells. Via MiXCR, TCRdb re-called the reads, giving one row per CDR3 protein. The sample lists roughly 71,000 distinct CDR3 sequences; roughly 20% were seen once. The V gene's germline CDR1 is KGHSH and CDR2 LQKENI. Trimming left V 3 bases short and J 5 bases short, with 16 bases between. The CDR3 sequence is 16 residues long. As regards this clonotype: Its antigen is unknown.

Study findings and constraints: Compared with non-Tr1 cells, Tr1 cells showed a narrower TCR repertoire.

V usage is TRBV18 and J usage is TRBJ1-4, with D tentatively TRBD1 (6 bases). The TCR sequence derives from a human donor in good health. The material sequenced was cultured type 1 regulatory T (Tr1) cells, either the whole culture or a sorted fraction (not recorded which). The CDR3 region is CASSPPRGGRNEKLFF. Here the CDR3 DNA reads TGTGCCAGCTCACCCCCTCGCGGGGGGCGGAATGAAAAACTGTTTTTT. Looking up the rest from reference TRBV18 and TRBJ1-4 gives the full variable domain: NAGVMQNPRHLVRRRGQEARLRCSPMKGHSHVYWYRQLPEEGLKFMVYLQKENIIDESGMPKERFSAEFPKEGPSILRIQQVVRGDSAAYFCASSPPRGGRNEKLFFGSGTQLSVL.